This TCR beta chain was found in a study of blood T cell repertoires in COVID-19. Whole-study context: Nucleic acid was either cDNA or gDNA, and it came from T cells, B-cell-depleted T cells, or PBMCs.

Original data processing: From reference gene primer amplification, estimates of nucleated cell counts were derived. The data were produced by immunoSEQ multiplex PCR, yet TCRdb's version contains in-frame clones alone and is incomplete. D and trimming come from the DNA, and the V and J calls and clone size come from that table. The data show fewer than 300,000 clones, approximately 87% seen once. Sequencing was carried out using peripheral blood. The TCR was taken from a woman aged 50 to 60 with acute or convalescent COVID-19.

The DNA for the CDR3 is TGTGCCAGCAGCTCTGACTTACAGGGTTTGGAGCCCCAGCATTTT. Its translation: CASSSDLQGLEPQHF. The chain is built from TRBV7-2 and TRBJ1-5, with a possible D match to TRBD1 (6 bases). The V and J ends lost 4 bases and 8 bases respectively, with 18 bases between them. The CDR3 runs 15 residues. The V gene's germline CDR1 is SGHTA and CDR2 FQGNSA.